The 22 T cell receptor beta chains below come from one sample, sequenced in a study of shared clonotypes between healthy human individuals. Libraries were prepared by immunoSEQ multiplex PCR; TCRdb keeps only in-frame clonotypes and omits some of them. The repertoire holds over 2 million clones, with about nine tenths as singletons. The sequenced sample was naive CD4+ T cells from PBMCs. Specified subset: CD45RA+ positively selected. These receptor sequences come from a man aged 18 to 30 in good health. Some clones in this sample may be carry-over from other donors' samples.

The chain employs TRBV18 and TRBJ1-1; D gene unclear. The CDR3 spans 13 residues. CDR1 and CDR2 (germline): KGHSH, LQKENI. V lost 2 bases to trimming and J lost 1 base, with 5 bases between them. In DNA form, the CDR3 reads TGTGCCAGCTCACCAGCTTCGAACACTGAAGCTTTCTTT. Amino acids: CASSPASNTEAFF.

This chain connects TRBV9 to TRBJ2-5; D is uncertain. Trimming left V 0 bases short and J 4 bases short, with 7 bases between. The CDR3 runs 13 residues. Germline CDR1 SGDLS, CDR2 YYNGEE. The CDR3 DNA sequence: TGTGCCAGCAGCGTAGCCCCCTTAGAGACCCAGTACTTC. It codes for CASSVAPLETQYF.

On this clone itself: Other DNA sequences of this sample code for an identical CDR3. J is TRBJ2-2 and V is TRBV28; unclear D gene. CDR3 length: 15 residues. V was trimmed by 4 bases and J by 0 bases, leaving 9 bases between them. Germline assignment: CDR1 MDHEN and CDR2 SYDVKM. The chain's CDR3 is CASSSPGANTGELFF. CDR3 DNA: TGTGCCAGCAGTTCCCCGGGTGCGAACACCGGGGAGCTGTTTTTT. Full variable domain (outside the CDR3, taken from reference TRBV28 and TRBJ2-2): DVKVTQSSRYLVKRTGEKVFLECVQDMDHENMFWYRQDPGLGLRLIYFSYDVKMKEKGDIPEGYSVSREKKERFSLILESASTNQTSMYLCASSSPGANTGELFFGEGSRLTVL.

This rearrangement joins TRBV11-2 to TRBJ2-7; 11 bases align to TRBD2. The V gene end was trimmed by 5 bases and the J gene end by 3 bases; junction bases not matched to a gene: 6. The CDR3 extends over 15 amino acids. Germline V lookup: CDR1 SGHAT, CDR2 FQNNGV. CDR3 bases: TGTGCCAGCAGCCCCCGTCTAGCGGGAGGCTACGAGCAGTACTTC. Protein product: CASSPRLAGGYEQYF.

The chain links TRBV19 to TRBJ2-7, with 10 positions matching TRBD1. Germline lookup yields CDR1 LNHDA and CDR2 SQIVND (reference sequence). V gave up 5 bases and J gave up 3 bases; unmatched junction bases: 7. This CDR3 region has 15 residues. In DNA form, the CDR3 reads TGTGCCAGTAGTGATCCGGGACAGGGGAACTACGAGCAGTACTTC. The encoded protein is CASSDPGQGNYEQYF.

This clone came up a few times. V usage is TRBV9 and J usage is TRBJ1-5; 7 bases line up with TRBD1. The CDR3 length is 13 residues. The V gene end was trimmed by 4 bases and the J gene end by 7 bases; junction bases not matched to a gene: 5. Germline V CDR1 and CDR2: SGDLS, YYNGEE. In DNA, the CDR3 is TGTGCCAGCAGCCCAGGGGGGACACAGCCCCAGCATTTT. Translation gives CASSPGGTQPQHF.

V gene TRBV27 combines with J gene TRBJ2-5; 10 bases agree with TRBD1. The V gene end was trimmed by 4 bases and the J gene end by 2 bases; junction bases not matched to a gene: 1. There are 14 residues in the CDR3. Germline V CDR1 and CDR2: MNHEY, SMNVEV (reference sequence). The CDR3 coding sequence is TGTGCCAGCAGTTCGGGACAGGGGCAAGAGACCCAGTACTTC. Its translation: CASSSGQGQETQYF.

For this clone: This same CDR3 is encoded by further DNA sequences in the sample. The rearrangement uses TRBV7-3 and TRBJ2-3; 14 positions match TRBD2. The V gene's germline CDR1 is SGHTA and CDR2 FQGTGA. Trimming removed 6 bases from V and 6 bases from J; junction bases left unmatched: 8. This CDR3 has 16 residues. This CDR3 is CASSPRLAGGFDTQYF. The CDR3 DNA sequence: TGTGCCAGCAGTCCGCGACTAGCGGGAGGGTTCGATACGCAGTATTTT.

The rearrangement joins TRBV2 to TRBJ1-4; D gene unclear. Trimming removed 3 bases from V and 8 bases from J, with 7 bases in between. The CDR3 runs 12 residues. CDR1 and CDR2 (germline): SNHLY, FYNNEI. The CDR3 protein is CASSDFREKLFF. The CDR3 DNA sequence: TGTGCCAGCAGTGACTTTAGGGAAAAACTGTTTTTT. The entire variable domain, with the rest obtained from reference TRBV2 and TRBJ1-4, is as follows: EPEVTQTPSHQVTQMGQEVILRCVPISNHLYFYWYRQILGQKVEFLVSFYNNEISEKSEIFDDQFSVERPDGSNFTLKIRSTKLEDSAMYFCASSDFREKLFFGSGTQLSVL.

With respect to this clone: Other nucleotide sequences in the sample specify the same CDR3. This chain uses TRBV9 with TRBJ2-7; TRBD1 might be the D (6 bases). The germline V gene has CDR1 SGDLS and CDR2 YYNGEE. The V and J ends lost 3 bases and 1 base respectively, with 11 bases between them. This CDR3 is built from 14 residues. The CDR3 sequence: CASSARGGSYEQYF. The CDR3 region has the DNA TGTGCCAGCAGCGCAAGAGGGGGATCCTACGAGCAGTACTTC.

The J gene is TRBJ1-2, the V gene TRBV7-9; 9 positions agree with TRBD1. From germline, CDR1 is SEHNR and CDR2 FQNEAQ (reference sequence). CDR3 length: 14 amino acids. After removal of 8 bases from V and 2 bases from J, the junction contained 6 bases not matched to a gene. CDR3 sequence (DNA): TGTGCCAGCTCCAAGGGACAGGGAAACTATGGCTACACCTTC. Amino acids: CASSKGQGNYGYTF.

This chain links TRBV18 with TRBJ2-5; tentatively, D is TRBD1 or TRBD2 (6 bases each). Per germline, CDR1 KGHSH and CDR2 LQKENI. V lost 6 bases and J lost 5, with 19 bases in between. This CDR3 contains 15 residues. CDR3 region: CASSIYGGAGETQYF. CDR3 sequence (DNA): TGTGCCAGCTCGATCTACGGGGGCGCGGGGGAGACCCAGTACTTC.

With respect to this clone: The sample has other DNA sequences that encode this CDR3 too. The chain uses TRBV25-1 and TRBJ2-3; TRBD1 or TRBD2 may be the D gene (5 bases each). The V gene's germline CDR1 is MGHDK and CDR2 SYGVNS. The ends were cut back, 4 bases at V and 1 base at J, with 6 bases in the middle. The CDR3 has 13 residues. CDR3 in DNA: TGTGCCAGCAGTGGAGGGGGCACAGATACGCAGTATTTT. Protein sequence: CASSGGGTDTQYF.

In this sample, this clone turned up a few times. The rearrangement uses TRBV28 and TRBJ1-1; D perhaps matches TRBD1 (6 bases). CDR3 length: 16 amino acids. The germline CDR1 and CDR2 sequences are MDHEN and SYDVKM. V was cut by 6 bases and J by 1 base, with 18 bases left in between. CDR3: CASSLVGGSKNTEAFF. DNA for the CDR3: TGTGCCAGCAGCCTAGTCGGGGGCTCTAAGAACACTGAAGCTTTCTTT.

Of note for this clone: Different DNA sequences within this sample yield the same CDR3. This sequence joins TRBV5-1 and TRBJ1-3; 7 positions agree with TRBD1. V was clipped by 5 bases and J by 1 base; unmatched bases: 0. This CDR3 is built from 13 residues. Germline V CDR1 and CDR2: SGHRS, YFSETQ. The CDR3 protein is CASRQGSGNTIYF. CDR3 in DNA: TGCGCCAGCAGACAGGGGTCTGGAAACACCATATATTTT.

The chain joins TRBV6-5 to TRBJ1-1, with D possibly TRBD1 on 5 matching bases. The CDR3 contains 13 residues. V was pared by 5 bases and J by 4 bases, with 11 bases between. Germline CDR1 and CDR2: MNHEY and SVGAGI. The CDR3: CASSVGVGTEAFF. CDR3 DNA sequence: TGTGCCAGCAGTGTAGGGGTGGGCACTGAAGCTTTCTTT.

CDR3 sequence reads: CASSVGTKDTQYF. The CDR3 nucleotides are TGCGCCAGCAGCGTGGGGACAAAGGATACGCAGTATTTT. The chain carries TRBV5-1 and TRBJ2-3; the D gene is possibly TRBD1 (6 bases). This CDR3 spans 13 amino acids. Trimming shortened V by 4 bases and J by 6 bases, and 12 bases separated the two germline ends. CDR1 SGHRS and CDR2 YFSETQ come from the germline V gene.

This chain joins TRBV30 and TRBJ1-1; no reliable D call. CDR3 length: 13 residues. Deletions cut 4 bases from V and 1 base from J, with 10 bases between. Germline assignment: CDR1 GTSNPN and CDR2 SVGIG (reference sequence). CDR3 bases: TGTGCCTGGATTCTACCTAAGAACACTGAAGCTTTCTTT. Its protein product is CAWILPKNTEAFF.

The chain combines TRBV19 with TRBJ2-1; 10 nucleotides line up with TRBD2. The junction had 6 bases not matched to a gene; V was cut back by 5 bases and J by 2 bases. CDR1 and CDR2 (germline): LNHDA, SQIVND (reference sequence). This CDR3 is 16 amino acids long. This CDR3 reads CASSPNLAGAYNEQFF. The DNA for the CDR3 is TGTGCCAGTAGTCCAAACCTAGCGGGAGCCTACAATGAGCAGTTCTTC.

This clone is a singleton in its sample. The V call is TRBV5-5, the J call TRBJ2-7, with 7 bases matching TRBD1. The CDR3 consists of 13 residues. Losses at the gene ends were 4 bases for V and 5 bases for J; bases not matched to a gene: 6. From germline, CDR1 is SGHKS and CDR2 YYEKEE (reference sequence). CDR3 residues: CASSTRQGNEQYF. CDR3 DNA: TGTGCCAGCAGCACAAGACAGGGTAACGAGCAGTACTTC.

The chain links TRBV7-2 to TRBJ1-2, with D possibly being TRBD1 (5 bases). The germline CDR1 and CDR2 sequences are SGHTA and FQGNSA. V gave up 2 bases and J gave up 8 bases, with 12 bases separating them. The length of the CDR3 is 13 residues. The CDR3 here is CASSLSRGDGYTF. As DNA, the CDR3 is TGTGCCAGCAGCTTAAGTCGGGGGGACGGCTACACCTTC.

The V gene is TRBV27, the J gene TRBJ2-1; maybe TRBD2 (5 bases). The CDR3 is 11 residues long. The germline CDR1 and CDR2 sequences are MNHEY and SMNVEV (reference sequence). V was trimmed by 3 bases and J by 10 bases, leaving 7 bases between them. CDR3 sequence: CASSFGVEQFF. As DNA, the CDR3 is TGTGCCAGCAGTTTCGGGGTAGAGCAGTTCTTC.